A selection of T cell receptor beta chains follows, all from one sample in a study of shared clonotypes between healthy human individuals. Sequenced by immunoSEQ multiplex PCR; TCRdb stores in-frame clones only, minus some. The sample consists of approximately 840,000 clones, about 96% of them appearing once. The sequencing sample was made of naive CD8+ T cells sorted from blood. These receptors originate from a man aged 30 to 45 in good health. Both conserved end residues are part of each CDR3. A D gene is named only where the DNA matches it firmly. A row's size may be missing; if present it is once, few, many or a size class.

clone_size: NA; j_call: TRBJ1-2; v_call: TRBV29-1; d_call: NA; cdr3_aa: CSVFPDNYGYTF; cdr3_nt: TGCAGCGTTTTTCCCGATAACTATGGCTACACCTTC
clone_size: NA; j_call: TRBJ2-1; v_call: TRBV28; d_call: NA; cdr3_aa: CAVTGTSVEQFF; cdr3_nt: TGTGCCGTAACAGGGACTTCCGTCGAGCAGTTCTTC
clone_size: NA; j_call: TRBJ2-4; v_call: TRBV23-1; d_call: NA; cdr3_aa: CASSQLAGKNIQYF; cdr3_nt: TGCGCCAGCAGTCAATTAGCAGGGAAAAACATTCAGTACTTC
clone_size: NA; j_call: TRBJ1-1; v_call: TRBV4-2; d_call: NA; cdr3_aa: CASSPFGNTEAFF; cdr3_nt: TGTGCCAGCAGCCCTTTTGGGAACACTGAAGCTTTCTTT
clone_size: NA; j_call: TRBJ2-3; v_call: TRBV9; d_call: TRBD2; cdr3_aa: CASSPRRSGSYADTQYF; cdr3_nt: TGTGCCAGCAGCCCCCGACGTAGCGGGAGCTACGCAGATACGCAGTATTTT
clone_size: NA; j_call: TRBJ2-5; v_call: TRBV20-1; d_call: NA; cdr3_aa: CSASPLETQYF; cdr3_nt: TGCAGTGCTAGCCCCTTAGAGACCCAGTACTTC
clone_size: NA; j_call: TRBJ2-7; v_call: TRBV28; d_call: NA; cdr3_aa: CASSLPGEGTYEQYF; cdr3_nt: TGTGCCAGCAGTTTGCCGGGTGAAGGGACCTACGAGCAGTACTTC
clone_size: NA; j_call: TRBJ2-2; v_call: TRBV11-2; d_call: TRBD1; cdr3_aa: CASSSSPGTGTGELFF; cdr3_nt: TGTGCCAGCAGCTCAAGTCCCGGGACAGGGACCGGGGAGCTGTTTTTT
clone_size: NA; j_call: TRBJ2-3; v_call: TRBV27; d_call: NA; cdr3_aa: CASSFLGGYTDTQYF; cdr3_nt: TGTGCCAGCAGTTTTTTAGGGGGGTACACAGATACGCAGTATTTT
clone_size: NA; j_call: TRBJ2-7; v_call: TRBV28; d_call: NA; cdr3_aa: CASTGLQGYEQYF; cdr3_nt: TGTGCCAGCACCGGACTACAAGGCTACGAGCAGTACTTC
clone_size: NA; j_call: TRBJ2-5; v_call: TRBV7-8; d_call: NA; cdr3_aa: CASSLAQSGAETQYF; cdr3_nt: TGTGCCAGCAGCTTAGCGCAATCCGGGGCAGAGACCCAGTACTTC
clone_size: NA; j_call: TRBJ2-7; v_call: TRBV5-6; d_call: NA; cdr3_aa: CASSFGMQIGTYEQYF; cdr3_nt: TGTGCCAGCAGCTTTGGTATGCAGATCGGTACCTACGAGCAGTACTTC
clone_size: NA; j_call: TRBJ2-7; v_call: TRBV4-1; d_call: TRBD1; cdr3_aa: CASSPGTGGGYEQYF; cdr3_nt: TGCGCCAGCAGCCCCGGGACAGGGGGTGGTTACGAGCAGTACTTC
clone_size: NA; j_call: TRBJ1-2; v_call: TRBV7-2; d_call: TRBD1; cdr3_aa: CASSFLGQNYGYTF; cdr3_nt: TGTGCCAGCAGCTTCCTGGGACAGAACTATGGCTACACCTTC
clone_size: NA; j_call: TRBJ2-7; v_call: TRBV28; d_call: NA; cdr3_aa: CASSLSGTYEQYF; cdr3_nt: TGTGCCAGCAGTTTATCTGGGACCTACGAGCAGTACTTC
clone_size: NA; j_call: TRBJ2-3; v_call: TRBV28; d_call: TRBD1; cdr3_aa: CASSQGTVTDTQYF; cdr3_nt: TGTGCCAGCAGTCAAGGGACAGTCACAGATACGCAGTATTTT
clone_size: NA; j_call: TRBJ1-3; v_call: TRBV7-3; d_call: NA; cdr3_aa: CASSLGGENTIYF; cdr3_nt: TGTGCCAGCAGCTTAGGAGGTGAAAACACCATATATTTT
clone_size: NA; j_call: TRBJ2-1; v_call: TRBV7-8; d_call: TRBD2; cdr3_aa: CASSLALAGVNNEQFF; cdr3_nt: TGTGCCAGCAGCTTAGCTTTAGCGGGAGTTAACAATGAGCAGTTCTTC
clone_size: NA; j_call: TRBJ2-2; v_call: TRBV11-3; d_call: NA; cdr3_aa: CASSRRAALPSTGELFF; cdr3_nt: TGTGCCAGCAGCCGCCGGGCAGCACTCCCGTCCACCGGGGAGCTGTTTTTT
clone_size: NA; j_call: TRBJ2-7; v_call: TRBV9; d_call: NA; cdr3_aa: CASSTSLASSSYEQYF; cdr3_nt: TGTGCCAGCAGCACAAGCCTAGCGTCAAGCTCCTACGAGCAGTACTTC
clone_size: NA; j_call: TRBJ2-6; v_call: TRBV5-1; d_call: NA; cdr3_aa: CASSLAGSWVSGANVLTF; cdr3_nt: TGCGCCAGCAGCTTGGCGGGATCATGGGTATCTGGGGCCAACGTCCTGACTTTC
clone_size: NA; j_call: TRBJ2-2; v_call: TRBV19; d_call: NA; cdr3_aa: CASSPGAGELFF; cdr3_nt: TGTGCCAGTAGCCCTGGGGCCGGGGAGCTGTTTTTT
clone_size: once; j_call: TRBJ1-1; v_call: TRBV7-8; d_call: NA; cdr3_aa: CASSLARSENTEAFF; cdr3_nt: TGTGCCAGCAGCTTAGCACGGTCGGAGAACACTGAAGCTTTCTTT
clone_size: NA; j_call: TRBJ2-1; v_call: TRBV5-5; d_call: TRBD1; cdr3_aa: CASSLVGTGRNEQFF; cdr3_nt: TGTGCCAGCAGCTTGGTTGGGACAGGCCGCAATGAGCAGTTCTTC
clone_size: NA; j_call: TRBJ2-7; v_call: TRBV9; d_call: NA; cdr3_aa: CASSAGDGYEQYF; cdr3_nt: TGTGCCAGCAGCGCCGGGGACGGCTACGAGCAGTACTTC
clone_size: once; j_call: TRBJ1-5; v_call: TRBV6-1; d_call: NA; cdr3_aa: CASSEVGSGSRKHF; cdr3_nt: NA
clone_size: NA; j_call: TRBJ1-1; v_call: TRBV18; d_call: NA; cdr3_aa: CASSRWSSGLNTEAFF; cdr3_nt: TGTGCCAGCTCACGGTGGTCGTCAGGACTGAACACTGAAGCTTTCTTT
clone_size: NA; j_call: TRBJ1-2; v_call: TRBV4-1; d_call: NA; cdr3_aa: CASSQVSETEGYTF; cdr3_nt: TGCGCCAGCAGCCAAGTCTCCGAGACTGAAGGCTACACCTTC
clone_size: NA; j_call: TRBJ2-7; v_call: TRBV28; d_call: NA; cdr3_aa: CASSLGDGPYEQYF; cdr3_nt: TGTGCCAGCAGTTTAGGGGACGGCCCCTACGAGCAGTACTTC
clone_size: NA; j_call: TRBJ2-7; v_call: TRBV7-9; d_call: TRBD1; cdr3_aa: CASSSGGDSYEQYF; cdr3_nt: TGTGCCAGCAGCTCAGGGGGTGATTCCTACGAGCAGTACTTC
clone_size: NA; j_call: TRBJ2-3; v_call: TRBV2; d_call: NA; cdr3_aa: CASSAGTKSTDTQYF; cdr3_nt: TGTGCCAGCAGTGCCGGGACAAAAAGCACAGATACGCAGTATTTT
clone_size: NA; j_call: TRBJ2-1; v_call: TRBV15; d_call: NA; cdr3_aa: CATSSGGNAYNEQFF; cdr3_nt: TGTGCCACCAGCAGTGGGGGGAACGCCTACAATGAGCAGTTCTTC
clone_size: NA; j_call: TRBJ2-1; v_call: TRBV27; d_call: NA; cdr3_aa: CASSFGGRDEQFF; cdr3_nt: TGTGCCAGCAGTTTCGGGGGTAGGGATGAGCAGTTCTTC
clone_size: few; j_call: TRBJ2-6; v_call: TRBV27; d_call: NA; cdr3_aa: CASSLGTGANVLTF; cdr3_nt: TGTGCCAGCAGTTTAGGTACTGGGGCCAACGTCCTGACTTTC
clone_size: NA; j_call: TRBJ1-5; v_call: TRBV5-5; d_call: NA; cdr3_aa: CASSLRVGNQPQHF; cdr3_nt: TGTGCCAGCAGCTTGAGGGTAGGCAATCAGCCCCAGCATTTT
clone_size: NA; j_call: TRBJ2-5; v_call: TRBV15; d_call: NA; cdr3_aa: CATSRDGAAETQYF; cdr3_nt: TGTGCCACCAGCAGAGATGGAGCGGCCGAGACCCAGTACTTC
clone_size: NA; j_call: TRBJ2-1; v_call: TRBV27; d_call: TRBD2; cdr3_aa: CASSLLGTSVGGQFF; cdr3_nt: TGTGCCAGCAGTTTGCTCGGGACTAGCGTAGGAGGGCAGTTCTTC
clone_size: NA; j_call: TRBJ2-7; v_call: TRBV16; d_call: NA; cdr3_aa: CASSQVGYEQYF; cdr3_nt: TGTGCCAGCAGCCAAGTGGGTTACGAGCAGTACTTC
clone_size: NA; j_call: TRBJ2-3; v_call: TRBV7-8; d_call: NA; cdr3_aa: CASSSTTLGLDTQYF; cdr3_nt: TGTGCCAGCAGCTCCACGACCCTAGGCCTAGATACGCAGTATTTT
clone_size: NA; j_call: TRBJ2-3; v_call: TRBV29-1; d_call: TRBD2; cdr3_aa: CSARLAGGFTDTQYF; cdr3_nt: TGCAGCGCCCGACTAGCGGGGGGATTCACAGATACGCAGTATTTT
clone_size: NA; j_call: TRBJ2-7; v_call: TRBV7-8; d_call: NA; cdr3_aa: CASSSSASYEQYF; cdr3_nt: TGTGCCAGCAGCTCTAGCGCCTCCTACGAGCAGTACTTC
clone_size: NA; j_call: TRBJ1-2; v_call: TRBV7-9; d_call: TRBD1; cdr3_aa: CASSSGQGGLNYGYTF; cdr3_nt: TGTGCCAGCAGCTCAGGACAGGGAGGTTTGAACTATGGCTACACCTTC
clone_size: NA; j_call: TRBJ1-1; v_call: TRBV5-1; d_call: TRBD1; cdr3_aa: CASSLNPGQGVEAFF; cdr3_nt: TGCGCCAGCAGCCTAAACCCAGGACAGGGAGTTGAAGCTTTCTTT
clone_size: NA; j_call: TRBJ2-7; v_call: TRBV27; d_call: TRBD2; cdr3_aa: CASSDLEREIYEQYF; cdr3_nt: TGTGCCAGCAGTGACCTAGAGCGGGAGATCTACGAGCAGTACTTC
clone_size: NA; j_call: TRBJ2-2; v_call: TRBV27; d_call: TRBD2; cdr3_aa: CAGAASGRAGELFF; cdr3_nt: TGTGCCGGAGCGGCTAGCGGGAGGGCGGGGGAGCTGTTTTTT
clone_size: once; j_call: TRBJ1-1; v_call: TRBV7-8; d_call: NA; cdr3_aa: CASSLSTQPYTEAFF; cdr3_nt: TGTGCCAGCAGCTTAAGCACCCAACCCTACACTGAAGCTTTCTTT
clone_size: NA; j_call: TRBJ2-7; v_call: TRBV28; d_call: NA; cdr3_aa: CASSLLQGYEQYF; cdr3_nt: TGTGCCAGCAGTTTATTACAGGGCTACGAGCAGTACTTC
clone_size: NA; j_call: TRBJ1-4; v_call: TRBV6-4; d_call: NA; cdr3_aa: CASSGVNEKLFF; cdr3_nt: TGTGCCAGCAGCGGGGTCAATGAAAAACTGTTTTTT
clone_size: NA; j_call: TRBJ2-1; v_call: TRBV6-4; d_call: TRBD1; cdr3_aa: CASSDSRTGIGEQFF; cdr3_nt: TGTGCCAGCAGTGACTCGAGGACAGGGATTGGTGAGCAGTTCTTC
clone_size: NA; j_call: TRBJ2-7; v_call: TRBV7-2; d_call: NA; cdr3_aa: CASSLIYGDVGDLEQYF; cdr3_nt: TGTGCCAGCAGCTTAATATATGGCGATGTGGGGGATTTGGAGCAGTACTTC
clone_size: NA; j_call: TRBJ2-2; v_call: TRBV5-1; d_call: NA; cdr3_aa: CASSLNGGNTGELFF; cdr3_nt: TGCGCCAGCAGCCTAAACGGGGGGAACACCGGGGAGCTGTTTTTT
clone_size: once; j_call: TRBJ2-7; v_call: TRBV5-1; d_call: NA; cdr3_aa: CASSLGVPYEQYF; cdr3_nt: TGCGCCAGCAGCTTGGGCGTTCCCTACGAGCAGTACTTC
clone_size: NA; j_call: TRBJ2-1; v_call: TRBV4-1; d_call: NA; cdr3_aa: CASSRLVGPSSSYNEQFF; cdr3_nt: TGCGCCAGCAGCCGACTAGTGGGGCCGAGTAGCTCCTACAATGAGCAGTTCTTC
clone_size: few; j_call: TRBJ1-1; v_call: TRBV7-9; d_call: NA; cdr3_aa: CASRSATKGFTEAFF; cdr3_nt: TGTGCCAGCAGATCGGCGACCAAGGGATTCACTGAAGCTTTCTTT